The 6 T cell receptor beta chains listed next were all sequenced from one sample in a study of graft-versus-host responses after intestinal transplantation. Sequencing was performed with immunoSEQ multiplex PCR; in TCRdb, only in-frame clones are kept and a portion is missing. The data hold about 39,000 clones, with roughly 86% observed a single time. The sequenced sample was PBMCs, obtained around 270 days after transplant. These receptors were taken from a human patient who received an intestinal transplant, so some T cells may come from the graft donor.

The chain carries TRBV15 and TRBJ2-6; D is perhaps TRBD2 (5 bases). The CDR3 sequence is 15 residues long. Germline values: CDR1 LNHNV, CDR2 YYDKDF (reference sequence). V was clipped by 6 bases and J by 0 bases, with 9 bases between them. The CDR3, as DNA: TGTGCCACCAGTCGTCGGGGCTCTGGGGCCAACGTCCTGACTTTC. Its protein is CATSRRGSGANVLTF.

The rearrangement links TRBV7-9 to TRBJ1-4; D is unresolved. Trimming removed 2 bases at V and 7 bases at J, with 8 bases between. The CDR3 totals 13 residues. Germline V lookup: CDR1 SEHNR, CDR2 FQNEAQ (reference sequence). CDR3 residues: CASSLNEAEKLFF. CDR3 nucleotide sequence: TGTGCCAGCAGCTTAAATGAGGCTGAAAAACTGTTTTTT.

The J gene is TRBJ1-1, the V gene TRBV29-1; D gene uncertain. Germline CDR1 reads SQVTM; CDR2 reads ANQGSEA. This CDR3 is 10 amino acids long. V lost 7 bases and J lost 5, with 8 bases in between. As DNA, the CDR3 is TGCAGCGCCCGGTGGACTGAAGCTTTCTTT. Translation: CSARWTEAFF.

This chain links TRBV5-8 with TRBJ2-1; 13 nucleotides match TRBD2. The germline V gene encodes CDR1 SGHTS and CDR2 YDEGEE. The ends lost 7 bases at V and 7 bases at J; junction bases unmatched: 8. There are 15 residues in the CDR3. The CDR3 DNA follows: TGTGCCAGCGCTTCGTGGGGACTAGCGGGGAATGAGCAGTTCTTC. The encoded protein is CASASWGLAGNEQFF.

The chain uses TRBV5-1 and TRBJ2-1; tentative D call: TRBD2 (7 bases). Deletions cut 4 bases from V and 5 bases from J, with 19 bases between. Germline V CDR1 and CDR2: SGHRS, YFSETQ. This CDR3 has 16 residues. As DNA, the CDR3 is TGCGCCAGCAGCCAGAACGGGGGGCCCACTCACAATGAGCAGTTCTTC. Translating it yields CASSQNGGPTHNEQFF.

The CDR3 DNA is TGTGCCAGCAGCGTAGCTAGGGACAGGGTGCCCTATGGCTACACCTTC. This translates into CASSVARDRVPYGYTF. The chain carries TRBV9 and TRBJ1-2; 9 nucleotides agree with TRBD1. Looked up from germline, CDR1 is SGDLS and CDR2 is YYNGEE. CDR3 length: 16 amino acids. V lost 0 bases and J lost 4; bases outside the gene matches: 7.